Shown below are 10 T cell receptor beta chains from a single sample sequenced in a study of cytomegalovirus exposure and HLA in healthy donors. PCR involved 60 Vbeta and 13 Jbeta primers. TCRdb's copy holds only in-frame clones and misses some; the assay was immunoSEQ multiplex PCR. The profile shows approximately 100,000 clones, roughly 80% of them singletons. The sequenced sample consisted of PBMCs. The receptors shown here come from a man in his fifties or sixties in good health and CMV-seropositive.

V gene TRBV28 combines with J gene TRBJ1-4; D uncertain. CDR3 size: 13 residues. Trimming cost V 3 bases and J 3 bases, with 5 bases left between them. Germline CDR1 and CDR2: MDHEN and SYDVKM. CDR3 region: CASSLYSNEKLFF. The CDR3 coding sequence is TGTGCCAGCAGTTTGTATTCTAATGAAAAACTGTTTTTT.

The chain joins TRBV9 to TRBJ1-2; 9 nucleotides agree with TRBD1. This CDR3 comprises 15 residues. CDR1 is SGDLS, CDR2 YYNGEE, per germline. V shed 2 bases, J shed 8 bases, and the junction held 10 bases outside the gene matches. The DNA of the CDR3 is TGTGCCAGCAGCGTGGGGACAGGGAAGGACGTGGGCTACACCTTC. Translated, it gives CASSVGTGKDVGYTF.

CDR3 in DNA: TGTGCCAGCAGTCACCTCCGGGTAGGCGAGCAGTACTTC. Protein: CASSHLRVGEQYF. V gene TRBV28 combines with J gene TRBJ2-7; D is unresolved. CDR3 length equals 13 residues. Trimming shortened V by 5 bases and J by 6 bases, and 14 bases separated the two germline ends. The germline CDR1 and CDR2 sequences are MDHEN and SYDVKM.

This chain connects TRBV2 to TRBJ1-5; D ambiguous. The CDR3 runs to 13 residues. Per germline, CDR1 SNHLY and CDR2 FYNNEI. V shed 6 bases and J shed 1 base, with 7 bases lying between them. The CDR3 is CASRDTSNQPQHF. The CDR3, as DNA: TGTGCCAGCAGAGACACAAGCAATCAGCCCCAGCATTTT.

The chain links TRBV27 to TRBJ2-6; TRBD2 matches at 7 bases. The CDR3 consists of 15 residues. From germline, CDR1 is MNHEY and CDR2 SMNVEV (reference sequence). V lost 6 bases to trimming and J lost 2 bases; unmatched junction nucleotides: 4. The CDR3 protein is CASRSAGAGANVLTF. The CDR3 region has the DNA TGTGCCAGCAGATCCGCGGGGGCTGGGGCCAACGTCCTGACTTTC.

The genes are TRBV7-9 and TRBJ2-3; 9 bases match TRBD2. Unmatched junction bases numbered 7, after V lost 1 base and J lost 2 bases. CDR1 is SEHNR, CDR2 FQNEAQ, per germline (reference sequence). CDR3 length: 17 residues. The CDR3 spells CASSLGLAGDFTDTQYF. The CDR3, as DNA: TGTGCCAGCAGCTTAGGGTTAGCGGGGGATTTCACAGATACGCAGTATTTT.

The DNA of the CDR3 is TGTGCCTCGAGAGCCGGGATTAATGAAAAACTGTTTTTT. The encoded protein is CASRAGINEKLFF. The chain combines TRBV6-5 with TRBJ1-4; no firm D call. V was clipped by 11 bases and J by 4 bases, with 14 bases between them. This CDR3 is built from 13 residues. Germline CDR1 is MNHEY and CDR2 is SVGAGI.

The rearrangement links TRBV18 to TRBJ2-5; a possible D gene is TRBD1 (5 bases). V was cut by 2 bases and J by 2 bases, with 12 bases left in between. This CDR3 comprises 15 residues. The germline gives CDR1 KGHSH, CDR2 LQKENI. CDR3: CASSPTGESQETQYF. CDR3 sequence (DNA): TGTGCCAGCTCACCAACAGGAGAATCACAAGAGACCCAGTACTTC.

The V call is TRBV30, the J call TRBJ2-3, with a possible D match to TRBD2 (5 bases). Germline values: CDR1 GTSNPN, CDR2 SVGIG (reference sequence). This CDR3 contains 15 residues. Between the trimmed V and J ends, which lost 0 bases and 6 bases, there was a span of 16 bases. The DNA for the CDR3 is TGTGCCTGGAGTGTAGGACTGGTCGGTTGGGATACGCAGTATTTT. Amino acid sequence: CAWSVGLVGWDTQYF.

The gene calls are TRBV10-1 and TRBJ2-5; TRBD1 aligns across 7 bases. Germline loops: CDR1 WNHNN, CDR2 SYGVQD (reference sequence). V was clipped by 4 bases and J by 2 bases; unmatched bases: 4. The CDR3 is made up of 14 amino acids. The CDR3 DNA is TGCGCCAGCAGTGCAGGGACAGAGCAAGAGACCCAGTACTTC. Translated: CASSAGTEQETQYF.